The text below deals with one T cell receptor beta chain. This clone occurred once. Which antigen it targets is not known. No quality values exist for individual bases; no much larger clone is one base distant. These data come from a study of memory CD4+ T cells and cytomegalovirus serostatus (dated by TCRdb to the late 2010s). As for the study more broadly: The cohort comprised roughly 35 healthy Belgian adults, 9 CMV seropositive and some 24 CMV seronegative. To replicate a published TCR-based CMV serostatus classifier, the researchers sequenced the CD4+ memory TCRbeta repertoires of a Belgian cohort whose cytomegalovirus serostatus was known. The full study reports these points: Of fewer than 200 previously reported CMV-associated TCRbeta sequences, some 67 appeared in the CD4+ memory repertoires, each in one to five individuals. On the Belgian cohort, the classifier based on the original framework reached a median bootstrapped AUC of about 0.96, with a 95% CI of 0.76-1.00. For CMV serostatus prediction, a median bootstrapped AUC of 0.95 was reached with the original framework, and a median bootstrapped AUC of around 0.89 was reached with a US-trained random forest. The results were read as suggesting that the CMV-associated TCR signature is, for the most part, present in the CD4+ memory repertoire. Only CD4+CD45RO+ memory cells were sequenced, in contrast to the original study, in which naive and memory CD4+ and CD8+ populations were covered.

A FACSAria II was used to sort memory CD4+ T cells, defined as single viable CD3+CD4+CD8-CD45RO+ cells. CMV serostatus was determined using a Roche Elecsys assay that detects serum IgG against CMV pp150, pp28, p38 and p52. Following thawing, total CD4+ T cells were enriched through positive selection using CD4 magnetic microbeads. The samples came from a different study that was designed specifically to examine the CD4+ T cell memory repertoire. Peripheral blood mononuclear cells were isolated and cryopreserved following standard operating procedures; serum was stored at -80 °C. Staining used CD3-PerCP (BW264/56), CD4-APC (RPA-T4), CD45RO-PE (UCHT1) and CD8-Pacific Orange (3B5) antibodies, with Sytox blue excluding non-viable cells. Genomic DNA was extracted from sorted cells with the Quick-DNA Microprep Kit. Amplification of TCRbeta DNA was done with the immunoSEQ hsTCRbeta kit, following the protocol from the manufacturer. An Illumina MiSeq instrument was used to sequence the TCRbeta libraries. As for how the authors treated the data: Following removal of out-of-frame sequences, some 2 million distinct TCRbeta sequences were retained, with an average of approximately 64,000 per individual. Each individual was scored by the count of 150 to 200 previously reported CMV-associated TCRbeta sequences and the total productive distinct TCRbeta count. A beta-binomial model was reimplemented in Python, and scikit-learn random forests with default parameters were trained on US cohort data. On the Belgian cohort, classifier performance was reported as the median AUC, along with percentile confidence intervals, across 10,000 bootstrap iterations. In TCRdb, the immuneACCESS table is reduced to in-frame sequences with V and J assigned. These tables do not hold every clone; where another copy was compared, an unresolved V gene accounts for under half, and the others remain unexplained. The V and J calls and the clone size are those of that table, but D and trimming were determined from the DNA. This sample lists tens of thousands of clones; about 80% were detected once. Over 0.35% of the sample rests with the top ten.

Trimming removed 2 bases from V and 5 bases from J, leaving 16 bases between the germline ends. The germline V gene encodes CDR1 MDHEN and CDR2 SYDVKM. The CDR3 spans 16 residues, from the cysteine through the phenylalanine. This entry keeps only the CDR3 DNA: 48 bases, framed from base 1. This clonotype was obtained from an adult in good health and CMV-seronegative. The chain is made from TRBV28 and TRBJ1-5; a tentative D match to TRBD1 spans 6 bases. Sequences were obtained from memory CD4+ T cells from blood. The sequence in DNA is TGTGCCAGCAGTTTAGAGATGGCAGGGGAGTATCAGCCCCAGCATTTT. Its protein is CASSLEMAGEYQPQHF.